These 3 T cell receptor beta chains were sequenced from one sample in a study of OX40 agonist ivuxolimab in advanced cancers. Assay: immunoSEQ multiplex PCR; the TCRdb copy retains only in-frame clones and omits some. The sample has under 85,000 clones; 88% are singletons. The starting material was CD4+ or CD8+ T cells sorted from blood, obtained in a trial of the OX40 agonist ivuxolimab. The receptors here all came from an adult with an advanced solid tumor such as melanoma, head and neck, liver or kidney cancer.

V gene TRBV19 combines with J gene TRBJ1-5; possible D gene TRBD1, 5 bases. The ends were cut back, 5 bases at V and 4 bases at J, with 21 bases in the middle. Germline CDR1 is LNHDA and CDR2 is SQIVND (reference sequence). This CDR3 has 17 amino acids. This CDR3 reads CASSSITGTRLNQPQHF. The CDR3 bases are TGTGCCAGTAGTTCCATAACCGGGACCCGACTAAATCAGCCCCAGCATTTT. The variable domain in full, with the rest retrieved from reference TRBV19 and TRBJ1-5, is DGGITQSPKYLFRKEGQNVTLSCEQNLNHDAMYWYRQDPGQGLRLIYYSQIVNDFQKGDIAEGYSVSREKKESFPLTVTSAQKNPTAFYLCASSSITGTRLNQPQHFGDGTRLSIL.

This rearrangement joins TRBV5-1 to TRBJ1-1; D might be TRBD1 (6 bases). Looked up from germline, CDR1 is SGHRS and CDR2 is YFSETQ. V lost 0 bases, J lost 1 base, and 10 bases lay in between. The CDR3 totals 15 residues. CDR3 residues: CASSLEVGGNTEAFF. The CDR3 coding sequence is TGCGCCAGCAGCTTGGAGGTAGGGGGGAACACTGAAGCTTTCTTT.

The genes are TRBV7-9 and TRBJ2-3; unclear D gene. There are 17 residues in the CDR3. Germline CDR1 SEHNR, CDR2 FQNEAQ (reference sequence). Trimming stripped 4 bases from V and 2 bases from J, with 19 bases between. CDR3 in DNA: TGTGCCAGCAGCTCCCAAAGAGTTGGACCATCCACAGATACGCAGTATTTT. It encodes CASSSQRVGPSTDTQYF.